The subject of this entry is one T cell receptor beta chain. Its antigen remains unidentified. Repertoires were generated with immunoSEQ multiplex PCR, while TCRdb's copy carries only in-frame clones and drops some. Among some 35,000 clones, approximately 70% were seen once, and the ten largest hold less than 0.9%. The CDR3 covers 10 residues. Germline V lookup: CDR1 SQVTM, CDR2 ANQGSEA. Trimming shortened V by 0 bases and J by 7 bases, and 3 bases separated the two germline ends. This entry comes from a study of monozygotic twins with cystic fibrosis. Across the study: Libraries were built from roughly 3 micrograms of fragmented DNA using about 16 PCR cycles.

Whole-study results and caveats: Clonality was generally low (median roughly 0.01), higher in the most severe patients. Monozygotic CF twin pairs shared significantly more nucleotide-identical clonotypes than unrelated CF individuals did.

This TCR was recovered from a girl under 18 with cystic fibrosis. The rearrangement joins TRBV29-1 to TRBJ2-5; D call uncertain. What was sequenced was blood. The CDR3 nucleotides read TGCAGCGTTGAAGAGGCGACCCAGTACTTC. It translates to CSVEEATQYF.